This T cell receptor beta chain was recovered during a study of post-analysis software for immune sequencing data. Study summary: Multiple sclerosis in the patients followed relapsing-remitting, secondary progressive and progressive-relapsing courses.

Study-level points and caveats: Samples from a shared batch, those prepared together, strongly co-clustered by F measure. Controls significantly exceeded multiple sclerosis patients in normalized Chao1 diversity. The study found TRBV5-6, TRBV5-1 and TRBV20-1 among about 5 TRBV segments more frequent in patients than controls.

The CDR3 runs 15 residues. Germline V gene data show CDR1 as SGHDT and CDR2 as YYEEEE. V gave up 3 bases and J gave up 2 bases; unmatched junction bases: 4. This clonotype has only a few counts. As yet, its antigen is unknown. Unique molecular identifiers were present in the TCR beta cDNA libraries. TCRdb ran MiXCR on the PCR reads and lists one entry per CDR3 protein. Among 650,000 to 900,000 distinct CDR3 sequences, 46% were seen once, and the ten largest hold 4.9%. The sample was blood. The sequence was obtained from a girl aged 10 to 17 with multiple sclerosis. V and J are TRBV5-6 and TRBJ2-7; 11 nucleotides match TRBD1. The CDR3 DNA sequence: TGTGCCAGCAGCTCGGACAGGGGGCTTGCCTACGAGCAGTACTTC. It translates to CASSSDRGLAYEQYF.